This T cell receptor beta chain comes out of a study of identical twins. TCRdb processed the 5' RACE reads anew with MiXCR; each CDR3 protein has one entry. The sample includes about 730,000 distinct CDR3 sequences, about 20% of them seen just once. The germline CDR1 and CDR2 sequences are SGHAT and FQNNGV. V lost 5 bases to trimming and J lost 8 bases; unmatched junction nucleotides: 18. The CDR3 has 17 residues. Among all donors, each was a healthy Caucasian. This clonotype was seen more than once but under ten times. These same data were also listed under a study on T cells expressing NK-cell markers.

This clonotype was sampled from a woman aged 18-30 years in good health. The sequencing input was PBMCs. J is TRBJ2-1 and V is TRBV11-2; TRBD2 agrees at 7 bases. CDR3 residues: CASSPRWERGSLYEQFF. CDR3 nucleotides: TGTGCCAGCAGCCCCCGTTGGGAGCGGGGATCTCTGTATGAGCAGTTCTTC.